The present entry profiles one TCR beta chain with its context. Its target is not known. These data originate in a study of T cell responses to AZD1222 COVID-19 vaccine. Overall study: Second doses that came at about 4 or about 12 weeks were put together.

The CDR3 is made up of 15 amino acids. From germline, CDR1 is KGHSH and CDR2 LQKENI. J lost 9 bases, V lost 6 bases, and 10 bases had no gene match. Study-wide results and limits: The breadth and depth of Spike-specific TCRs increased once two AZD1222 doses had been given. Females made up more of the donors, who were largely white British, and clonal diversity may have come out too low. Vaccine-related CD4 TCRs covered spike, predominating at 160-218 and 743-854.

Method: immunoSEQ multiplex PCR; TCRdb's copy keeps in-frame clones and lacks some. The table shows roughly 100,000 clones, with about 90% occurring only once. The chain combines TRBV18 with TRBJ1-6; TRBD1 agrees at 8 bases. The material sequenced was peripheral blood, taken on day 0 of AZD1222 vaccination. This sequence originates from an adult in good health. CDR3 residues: CASSPSGQDPSPLHF. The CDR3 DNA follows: TGTGCCAGCTCGCCATCGGGACAGGACCCTTCACCCCTCCACTTT.